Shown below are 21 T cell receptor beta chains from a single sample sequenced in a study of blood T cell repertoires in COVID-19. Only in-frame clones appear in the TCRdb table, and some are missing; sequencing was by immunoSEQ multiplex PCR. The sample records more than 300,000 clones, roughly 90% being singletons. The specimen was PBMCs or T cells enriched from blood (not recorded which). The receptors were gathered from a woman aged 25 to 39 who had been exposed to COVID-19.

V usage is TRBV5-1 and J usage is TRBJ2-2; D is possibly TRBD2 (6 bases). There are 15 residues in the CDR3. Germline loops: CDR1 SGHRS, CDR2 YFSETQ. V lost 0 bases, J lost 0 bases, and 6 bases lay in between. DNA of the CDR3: TGCGCCAGCAGCTTGGCGGGGGCGAACACCGGGGAGCTGTTTTTT. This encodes CASSLAGANTGELFF.

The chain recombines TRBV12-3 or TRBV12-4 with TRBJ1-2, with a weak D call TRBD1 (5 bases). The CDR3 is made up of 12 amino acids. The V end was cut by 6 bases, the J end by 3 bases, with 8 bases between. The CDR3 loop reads CASRSTDYGYTF. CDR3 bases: TGTGCCAGCAGATCGACAGACTATGGCTACACCTTC.

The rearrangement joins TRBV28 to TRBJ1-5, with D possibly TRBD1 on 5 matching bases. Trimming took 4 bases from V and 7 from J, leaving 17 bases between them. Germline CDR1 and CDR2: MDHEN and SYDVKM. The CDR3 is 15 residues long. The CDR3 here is CASSSTSGRGQPQHF. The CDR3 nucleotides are TGTGCCAGCAGTTCCACCTCGGGGCGGGGACAGCCCCAGCATTTT.

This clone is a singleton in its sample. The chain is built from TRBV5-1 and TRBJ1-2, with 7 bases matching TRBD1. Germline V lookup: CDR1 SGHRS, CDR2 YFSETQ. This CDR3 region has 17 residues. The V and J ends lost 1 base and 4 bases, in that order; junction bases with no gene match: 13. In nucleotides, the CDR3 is TGCGCCAGCAGCTTGTCCCCTCAGACAGGGATGGGCTATGGCTACACCTTC. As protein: CASSLSPQTGMGYGYTF.

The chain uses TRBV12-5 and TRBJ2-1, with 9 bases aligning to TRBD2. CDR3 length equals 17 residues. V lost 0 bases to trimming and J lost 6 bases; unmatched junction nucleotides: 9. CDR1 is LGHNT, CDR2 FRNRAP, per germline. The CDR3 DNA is TGTGCTAGTGGTTTGGTGATCAGCGGGGGGTTCCTCAATGAGCAGTTCTTC. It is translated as CASGLVISGGFLNEQFF.

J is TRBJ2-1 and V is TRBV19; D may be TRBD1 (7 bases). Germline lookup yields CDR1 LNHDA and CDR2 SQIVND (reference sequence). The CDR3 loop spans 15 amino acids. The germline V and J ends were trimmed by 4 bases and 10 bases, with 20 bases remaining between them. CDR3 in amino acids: CASSTFRRGLFEQFF. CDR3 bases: TGTGCCAGTAGTACTTTCCGGAGGGGGCTCTTCGAGCAGTTCTTC.

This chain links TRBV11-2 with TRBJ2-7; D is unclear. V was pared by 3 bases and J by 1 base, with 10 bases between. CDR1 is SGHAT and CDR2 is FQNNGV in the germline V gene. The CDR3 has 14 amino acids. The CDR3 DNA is TGTGCCAGCAGCTTTGGGCTACTTTCCTACGAGCAGTACTTC. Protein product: CASSFGLLSYEQYF. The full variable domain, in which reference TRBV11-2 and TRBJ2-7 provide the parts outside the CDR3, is EAGVAQSPRYKIIEKRQSVAFWCNPISGHATLYWYQQILGQGPKLLIQFQNNGVVDDSQLPKDRFSAERLKGVDSTLKIQPAKLEDSAVYLCASSFGLLSYEQYFGPGTRLTVT.

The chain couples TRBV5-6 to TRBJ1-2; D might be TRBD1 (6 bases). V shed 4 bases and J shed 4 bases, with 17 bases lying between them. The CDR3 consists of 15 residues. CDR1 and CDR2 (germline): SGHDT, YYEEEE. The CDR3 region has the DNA TGTGCCAGCAGCGATACAGGGCAGCTAAGCTATGGCTACACCTTC. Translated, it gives CASSDTGQLSYGYTF.

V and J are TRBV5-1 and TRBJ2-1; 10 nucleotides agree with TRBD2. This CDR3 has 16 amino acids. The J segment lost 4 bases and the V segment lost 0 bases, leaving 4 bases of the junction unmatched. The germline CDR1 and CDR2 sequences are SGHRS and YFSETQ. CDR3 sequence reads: CASSLVGTSAYNEQFF. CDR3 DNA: TGCGCCAGCAGCTTGGTCGGGACTAGCGCGTACAATGAGCAGTTCTTC.

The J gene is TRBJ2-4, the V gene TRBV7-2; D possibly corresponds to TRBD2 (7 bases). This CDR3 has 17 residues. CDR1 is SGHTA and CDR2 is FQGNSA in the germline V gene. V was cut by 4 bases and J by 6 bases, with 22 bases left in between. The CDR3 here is CASSSGRAQGSLNIQYF. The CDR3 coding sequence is TGTGCCAGCAGCTCAGGGAGGGCGCAGGGGTCACTAAACATTCAGTACTTC.

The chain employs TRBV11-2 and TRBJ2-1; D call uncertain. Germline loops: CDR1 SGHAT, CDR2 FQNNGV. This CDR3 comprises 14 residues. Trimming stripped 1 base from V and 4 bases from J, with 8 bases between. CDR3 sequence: CASSLAALYNEQFF. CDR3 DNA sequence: TGTGCCAGCAGCTTAGCCGCACTGTACAATGAGCAGTTCTTC.

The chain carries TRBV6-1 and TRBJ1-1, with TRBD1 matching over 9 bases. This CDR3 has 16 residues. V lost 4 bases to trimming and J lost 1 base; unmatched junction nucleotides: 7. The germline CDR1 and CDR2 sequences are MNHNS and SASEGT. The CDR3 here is CASSGRDRAQNTEAFF. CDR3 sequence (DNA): TGTGCCAGCAGTGGCCGGGACAGGGCACAGAACACTGAAGCTTTCTTT.

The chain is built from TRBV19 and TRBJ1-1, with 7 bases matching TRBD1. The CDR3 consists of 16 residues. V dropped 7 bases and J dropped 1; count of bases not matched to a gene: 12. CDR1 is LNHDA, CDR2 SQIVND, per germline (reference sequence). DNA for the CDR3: TGTGCCAGTATTCCTTTGGGGACAGCCTCGAACACTGAAGCTTTCTTT. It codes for CASIPLGTASNTEAFF.

DNA of the CDR3: TGTGCCAGCAGGACGGACAGGGTTGAGATTGCTGAAGCTTTCTTT. It yields the protein CASRTDRVEIAEAFF. The genes are TRBV7-9 and TRBJ1-1; 8 bases line up with TRBD1. J gave up 6 bases and V 6 bases, and 12 bases lay outside the gene matches. This CDR3 is built from 15 residues. Germline V gene lookup returns CDR1 SEHNR and CDR2 FQNEAQ (reference sequence).

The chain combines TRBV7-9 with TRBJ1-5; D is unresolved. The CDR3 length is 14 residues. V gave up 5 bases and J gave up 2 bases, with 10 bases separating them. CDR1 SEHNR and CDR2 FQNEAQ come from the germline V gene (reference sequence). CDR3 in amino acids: CASSPVGGNQPQHF. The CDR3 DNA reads TGTGCCAGCAGCCCAGTCGGGGGCAATCAGCCCCAGCATTTT.

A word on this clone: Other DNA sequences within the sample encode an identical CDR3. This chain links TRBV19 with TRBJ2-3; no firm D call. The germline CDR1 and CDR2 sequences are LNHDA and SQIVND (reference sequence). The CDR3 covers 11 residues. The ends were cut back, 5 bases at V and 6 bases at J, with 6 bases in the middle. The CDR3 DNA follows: TGTGCCAGTAGTGCCGCGGATACGCAGTATTTT. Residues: CASSAADTQYF.

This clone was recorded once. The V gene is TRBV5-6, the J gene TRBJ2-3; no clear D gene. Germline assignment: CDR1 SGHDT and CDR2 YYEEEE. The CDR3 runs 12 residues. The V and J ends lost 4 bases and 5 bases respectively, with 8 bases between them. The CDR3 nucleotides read TGTGCCAGCAGCCTACAGAAAGATACGCAGTATTTT. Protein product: CASSLQKDTQYF.

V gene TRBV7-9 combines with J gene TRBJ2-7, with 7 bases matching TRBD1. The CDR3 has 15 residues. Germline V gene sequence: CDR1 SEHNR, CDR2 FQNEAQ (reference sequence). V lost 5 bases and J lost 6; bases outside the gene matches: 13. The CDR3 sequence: CASSPLGQKATEQYF. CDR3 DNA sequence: TGTGCCAGCAGCCCTCTGGGACAGAAGGCTACCGAGCAGTACTTC.

CDR3 nucleotide sequence: TGTGCCAGCAGCGCCTCCCCAGGGGTCTATGGCTACACCTTC. Residues: CASSASPGVYGYTF. This chain connects TRBV9 to TRBJ1-2; tentatively, D is TRBD1 (6 bases). Trimming shortened V by 3 bases and J by 4 bases, and 13 bases separated the two germline ends. The CDR3 contains 14 residues. The germline gives CDR1 SGDLS, CDR2 YYNGEE.

In DNA form, the CDR3 reads TGTGCCAGCAGCCCCGGCGGAGGTGAAGCTTTCTTT. This encodes CASSPGGGEAFF. This chain joins TRBV5-4 and TRBJ1-1; D is unresolved. From germline, CDR1 is SGHNT and CDR2 YYREEE (reference sequence). The CDR3 is made up of 12 amino acids. Deletions cut 4 bases from V and 7 bases from J, with 11 bases between. The full variable domain, in which reference TRBV5-4 and TRBJ1-1 provide the parts outside the CDR3, is ETGVTQSPTHLIKTRGQQVTLRCSSQSGHNTVSWYQQALGQGPQFIFQYYREEENGRGNFPPRFSGLQFPNYSSELNVNALELDDSALYLCASSPGGGEAFFGQGTRLTVV.

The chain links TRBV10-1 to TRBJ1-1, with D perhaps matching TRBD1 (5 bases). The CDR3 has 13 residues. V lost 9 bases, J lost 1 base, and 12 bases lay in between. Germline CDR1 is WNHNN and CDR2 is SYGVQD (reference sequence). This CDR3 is CARTRGKNTEAFF. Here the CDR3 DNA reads TGCGCCAGAACCCGGGGGAAGAACACTGAAGCTTTCTTT.